This TCR beta chain was profiled in a study of tumor-infiltrating lymphocytes in oesophageal squamous cell carcinoma. The CDR3 spans 16 residues. Germline-derived CDR1 and CDR2 are SGHVS and FNYEAQ. TCRdb recomputed calls from the PCR reads with MiXCR, one row per CDR3 protein. The data contain around 19,000 distinct CDR3 sequences, around 45% of them singletons. The TCR sequence derives from a female donor with esophageal squamous cell carcinoma. The sample comprised normal esophageal tissue next to the tumor. The J gene is TRBJ2-5, the V gene TRBV7-6; TRBD2 agrees at 13 bases. Gene TRBJ2-7 matches the end of the DNA better, so the J call may be wrong. In DNA form, the CDR3 reads TGTGCCAGCAGCTCGAGACTAGCGGGAGGCGTCGACGAGCAGTACTTC. This translates into CASSSRLAGGVDEQYF.